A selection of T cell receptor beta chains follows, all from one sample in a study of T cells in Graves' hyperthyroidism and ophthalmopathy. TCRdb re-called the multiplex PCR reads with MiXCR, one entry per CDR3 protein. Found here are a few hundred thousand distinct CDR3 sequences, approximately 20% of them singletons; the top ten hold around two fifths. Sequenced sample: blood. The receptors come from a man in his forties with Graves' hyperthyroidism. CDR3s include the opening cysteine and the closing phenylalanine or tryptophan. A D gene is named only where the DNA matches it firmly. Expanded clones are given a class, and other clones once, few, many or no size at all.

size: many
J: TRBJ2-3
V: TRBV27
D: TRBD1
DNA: TGTGCCAGCGGTACCACCGGCGGACAGGGGGCTTCAGATACGCAGTATTTT
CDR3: CASGTTGGQGASDTQYF

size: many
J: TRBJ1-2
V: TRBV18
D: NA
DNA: TGTGCCAGCTCACCGGACGGGGCTTCCTATGGCTACACCTTC
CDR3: CASSPDGASYGYTF

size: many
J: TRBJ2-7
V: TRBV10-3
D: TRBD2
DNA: TGTGCCATCAGCGCGGGGGGCCACGGTTACGAGCAGTACTTC
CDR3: CAISAGGHGYEQYF

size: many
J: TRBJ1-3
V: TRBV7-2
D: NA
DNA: TGTGCCAGCAGCTTCTCAGGGAACTCTGGAAACACCATATATTTT
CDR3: CASSFSGNSGNTIYF

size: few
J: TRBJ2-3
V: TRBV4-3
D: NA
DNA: TGCGCCAGCAGCCAACGACGGCGCACCCAGCAACTACGATACACAGATACGCAGTATTTT
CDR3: CASSQRRRTQQLRYTDTQYF

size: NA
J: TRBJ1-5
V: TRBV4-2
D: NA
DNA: TGTGCCAGCAGCCAAGCCAGGGGTAGCAATCAGCCCCAGCATTTT
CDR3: CASSQARGSNQPQHF

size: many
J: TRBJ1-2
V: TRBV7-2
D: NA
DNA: TGTGCCAGCAGCCCCGCAGGGGACATCTATGGCTACACCTTC
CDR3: CASSPAGDIYGYTF

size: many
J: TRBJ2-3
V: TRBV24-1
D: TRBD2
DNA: TGTGCCACCAGTGACCAGGTCGGGGGGAGCACAGATACGCAGTATTTT
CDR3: CATSDQVGGSTDTQYF

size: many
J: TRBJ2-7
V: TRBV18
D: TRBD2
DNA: TGTGCCAGCTCACCACTTAGCCGGGAGGGCGAGCAGTACTTC
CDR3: CASSPLSREGEQYF

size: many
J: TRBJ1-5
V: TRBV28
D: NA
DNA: TGTGCCAGCAGTTCTAGGGGTCAGCCCCAGCATTTT
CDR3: CASSSRGQPQHF

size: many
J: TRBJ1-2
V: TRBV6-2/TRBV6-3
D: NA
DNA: TGTGCCAGCAGTAAAGGGGACCGGAGTGGTGGCTACACCTTC
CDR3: CASSKGDRSGGYTF

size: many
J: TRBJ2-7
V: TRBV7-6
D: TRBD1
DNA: TGTGCCAGCAGCCCCAATACAGGGGTATACGAGCAGTACTTC
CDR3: CASSPNTGVYEQYF

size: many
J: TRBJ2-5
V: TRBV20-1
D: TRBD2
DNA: TGCAGTGCTTATCCCGGGACTAGCGGGGGGCAAGAGACCCAGTACTTC
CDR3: CSAYPGTSGGQETQYF

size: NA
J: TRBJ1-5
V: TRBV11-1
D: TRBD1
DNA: TGTGCCAGCAGCTTAGTGGGAGGGGGCGCTCAGCCCCAGCATTTT
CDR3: CASSLVGGGAQPQHF

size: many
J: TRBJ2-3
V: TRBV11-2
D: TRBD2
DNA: TGTGCCAGCAGCTTAGGATCTAGCGGGGGATTAGATACGCAGTATTTT
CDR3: CASSLGSSGGLDTQYF

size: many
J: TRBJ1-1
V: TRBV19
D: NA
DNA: TGTGCCAGTAGTATTACACAAAACACTGAAGCTTTCTTT
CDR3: CASSITQNTEAFF

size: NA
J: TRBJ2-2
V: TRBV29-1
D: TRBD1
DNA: TGCAGCGTTAAACGCCCGGGACAGGGAACCGGGGAGCTGTTTTTT
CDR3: CSVKRPGQGTGELFF

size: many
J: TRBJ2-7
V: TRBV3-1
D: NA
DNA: TGTGCCAGCAGCCACGGACGGTCACTCGACTACGAGCAGTACTTC
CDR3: CASSHGRSLDYEQYF

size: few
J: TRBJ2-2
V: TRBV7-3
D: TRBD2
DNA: TGTGCCGGCAGCCGGACTAGTTCATCCACCGGGGAGCTGTTTTTT
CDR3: CAGSRTSSSTGELFF

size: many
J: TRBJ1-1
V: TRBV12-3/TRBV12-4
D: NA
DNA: TGTGCCAGCAGTCTCGACAGGTACGATGAAGCTTTCTTT
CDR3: CASSLDRYDEAFF

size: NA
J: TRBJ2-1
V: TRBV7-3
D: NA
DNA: TGTGCCAGCAGCGGGACACGGCACAATGAGCAGTTCTTC
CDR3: CASSGTRHNEQFF

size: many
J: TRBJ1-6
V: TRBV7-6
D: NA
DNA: TGTGCCAGCAGCTTGCTTAGGAGTTCAACACCCCTCCACTTT
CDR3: CASSLLRSSTPLHF

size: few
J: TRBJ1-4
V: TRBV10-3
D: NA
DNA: TGTGCCATCAGTGATCCCCTACGGGGGCTGGGTGAAAAACTGTTTTTT
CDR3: CAISDPLRGLGEKLFF

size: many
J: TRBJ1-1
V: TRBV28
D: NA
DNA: TGTGCCAGCAAGCTGAGTAACACTGAAGCTTTCTTT
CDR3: CASKLSNTEAFF

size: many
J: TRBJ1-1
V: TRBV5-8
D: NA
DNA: TGTGCCAGCAGCTTCTTTTCCAGCACGAACACTGAAGCTTTCTTT
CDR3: CASSFFSSTNTEAFF

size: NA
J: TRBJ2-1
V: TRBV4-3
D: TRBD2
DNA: TGCGCCAGCAGCCAACTAGCGGGGAACTACAATGAGCAGTTCTTC
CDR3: CASSQLAGNYNEQFF

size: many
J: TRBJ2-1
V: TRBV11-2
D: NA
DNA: TGTGCCAGCACCGCCGACAGGGGAGGGTACAATGAGCAGTTCTTC
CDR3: CASTADRGGYNEQFF

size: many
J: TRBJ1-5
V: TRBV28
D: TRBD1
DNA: TGTGCCAGCAGTTTGGGGACAGAGAGATCAGCCCAGCATTTT
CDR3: CASSLGTERSAQHF

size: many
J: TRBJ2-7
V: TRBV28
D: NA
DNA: TGTGCCAGCAGTTTTGGGCTAGGGCGCTCCTACGAGCAGTACTTC
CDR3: CASSFGLGRSYEQYF

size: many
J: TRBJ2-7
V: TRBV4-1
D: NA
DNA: TGCGCCAGCAGCCAACTGAGTCGGCTAAGGGAGACCTACGAGCAGTACTTC
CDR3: CASSQLSRLRETYEQYF

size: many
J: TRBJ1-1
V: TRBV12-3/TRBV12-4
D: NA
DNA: TGTGCCAGCAGTTTGGGGGGCAGAGAAGCTTTCTTT
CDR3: CASSLGGREAFF

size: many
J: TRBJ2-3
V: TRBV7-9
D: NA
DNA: TGTGCCAGCAGCTTATTTTCTTTGGGAAGCACAGATACGCAGTATTTT
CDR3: CASSLFSLGSTDTQYF

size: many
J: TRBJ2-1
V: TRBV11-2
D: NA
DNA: TGTGCCAGCAGCCCTAGTAGCAGCTACGGGTCCCCCTCCTACAATGAGCAGTTCTTC
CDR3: CASSPSSSYGSPSYNEQFF

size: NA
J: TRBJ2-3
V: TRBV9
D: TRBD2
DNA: TGTGCCAGCAGTCTCCCCGTAGGGACTAGTGTTCCTGGCACAGGTACGCAGTATTTT
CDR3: CASSLPVGTSVPGTGTQYF

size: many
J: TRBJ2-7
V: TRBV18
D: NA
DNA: TGTGCCAGCTCACCAAGCCTATCCTACGAGCAGTACTTC
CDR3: CASSPSLSYEQYF

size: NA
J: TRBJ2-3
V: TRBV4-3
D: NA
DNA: TGCGCCAGCAGCCAAACAGAGGGCCGGTGGGCAGATACGCAGTATTTT
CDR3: CASSQTEGRWADTQYF

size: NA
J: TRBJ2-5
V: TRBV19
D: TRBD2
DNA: TGTGCCAGTAGTACCCGCGGGAGATCAGAGACCCAGTACTTC
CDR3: CASSTRGRSETQYF

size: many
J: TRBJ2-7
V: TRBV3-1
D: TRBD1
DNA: TGTGCCAGCAGCGGACGCGGGACAGGGGGCCTATACGAGCAGTACTTC
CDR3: CASSGRGTGGLYEQYF

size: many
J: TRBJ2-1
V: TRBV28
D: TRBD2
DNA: TGTGCCAGCAGTTCCTACTGGCGGGGGGACTCCTACAATGAGCAGTTCTTC
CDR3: CASSSYWRGDSYNEQFF

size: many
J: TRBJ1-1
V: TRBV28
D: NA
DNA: TGTGCCAGCAGCCCTTCCAGCTTAGTTCCCCGGATAGCTTTCTTT
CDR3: CASSPSSLVPRIAFF

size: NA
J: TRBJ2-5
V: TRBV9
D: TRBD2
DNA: TGTGCCAGCAGCGTAGGAGCGGGGCAATTTCAAGAGACCCAGTACTTC
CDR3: CASSVGAGQFQETQYF

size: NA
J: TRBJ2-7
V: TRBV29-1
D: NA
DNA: TGCAGCGTCCGGGCAGGGGCCGGTACCTACGAGCAGTACTTC
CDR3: CSVRAGAGTYEQYF

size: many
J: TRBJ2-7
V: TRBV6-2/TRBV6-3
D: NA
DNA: TGTGCCAGCAACACAGGTAGCAGGGACACCTACGAGCAGTACTTC
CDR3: CASNTGSRDTYEQYF

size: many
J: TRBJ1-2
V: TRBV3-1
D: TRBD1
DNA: TGTGCCAGCAGCCAAGAAGGATATGGGACAGGGTGGTATGGCTACACCTTC
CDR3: CASSQEGYGTGWYGYTF

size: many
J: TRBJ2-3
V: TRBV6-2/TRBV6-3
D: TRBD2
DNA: TGTGCCAGCATAGAAGCGGGGAGAACAGATACGCAGTATTTT
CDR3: CASIEAGRTDTQYF

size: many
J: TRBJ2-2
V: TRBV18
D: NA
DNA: TGTGCCAGCTCACCCCGGGACATAAACACCGGGGAGCTGTTTTTT
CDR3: CASSPRDINTGELFF

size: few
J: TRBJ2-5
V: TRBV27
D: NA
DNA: TGTGCCAGCAGGTCCGGGGGCCTGGAGACCCAGTACTTC
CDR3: CASRSGGLETQYF

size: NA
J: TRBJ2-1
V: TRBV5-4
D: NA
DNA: TGTGCCAGCAGATTTGGGGGTTGGACGGCTGCCTACAATGAGCAGTTCTTC
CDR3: CASRFGGWTAAYNEQFF

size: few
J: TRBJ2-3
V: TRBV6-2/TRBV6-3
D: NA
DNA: TGTGCCAGCACCAAGTCGGGGGATACGCAGTATTTT
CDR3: CASTKSGDTQYF

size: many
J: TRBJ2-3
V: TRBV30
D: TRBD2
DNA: TGTGCCTGGTCCCGGGGGGGCGACGCAGATACGCAGTATTTT
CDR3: CAWSRGGDADTQYF

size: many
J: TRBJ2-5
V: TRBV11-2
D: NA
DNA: TGTGCCAGCAGCTTAGATCGGGCGGGGCACCAAGAGACCCAGTACTTC
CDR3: CASSLDRAGHQETQYF

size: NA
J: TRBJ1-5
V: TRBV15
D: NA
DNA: TGTGCCACCGGACAGCGGGGCAATCAGCCCCAGCATTTT
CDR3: CATGQRGNQPQHF

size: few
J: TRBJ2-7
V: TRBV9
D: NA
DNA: TGTGCCAGCAGCGGGGATGGCAGTCCCTACGAGCAGTACTTC
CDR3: CASSGDGSPYEQYF

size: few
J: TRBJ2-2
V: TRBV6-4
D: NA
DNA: TGTGCCAGCAGAACTCAGGGTTTCACCGGGGAGCTGTTTTTT
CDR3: CASRTQGFTGELFF